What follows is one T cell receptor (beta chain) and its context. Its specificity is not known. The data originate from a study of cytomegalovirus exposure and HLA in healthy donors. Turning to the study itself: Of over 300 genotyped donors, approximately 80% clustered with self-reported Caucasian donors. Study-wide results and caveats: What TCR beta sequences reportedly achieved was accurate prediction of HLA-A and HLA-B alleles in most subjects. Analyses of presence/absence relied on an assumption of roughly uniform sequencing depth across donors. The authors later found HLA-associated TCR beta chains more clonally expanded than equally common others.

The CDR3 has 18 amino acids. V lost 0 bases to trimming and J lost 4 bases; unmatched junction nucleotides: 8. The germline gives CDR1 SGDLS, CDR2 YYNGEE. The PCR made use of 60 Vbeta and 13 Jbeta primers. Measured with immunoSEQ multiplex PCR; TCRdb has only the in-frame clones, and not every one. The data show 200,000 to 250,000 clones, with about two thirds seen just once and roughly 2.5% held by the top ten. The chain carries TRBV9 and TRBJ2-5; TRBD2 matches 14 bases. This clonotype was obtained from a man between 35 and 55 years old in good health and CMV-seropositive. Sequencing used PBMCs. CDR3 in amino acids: CASSVGTSGGPTGETQYF. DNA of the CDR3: TGTGCCAGCAGCGTAGGGACTAGCGGGGGGCCAACGGGAGAGACCCAGTACTTC.